Sequencing of this T cell receptor beta chain was carried out in a study of CD8 T cells in Susac syndrome. The study, taken as a whole, reports: The TCR sequencing and HLA analysis in the study involved a relatively small number of individuals, as the study acknowledged.

Negative isolation yielded the CD8+ and CD4+ T cells, while FACS enriched the TEMRA cells. On this clonotype: No antigen is known for it.

V lost 7 bases and J lost 4, with 14 bases in between. CDR1 is SNHLY, CDR2 FYNNEI, per germline. The CDR3 spans 14 residues. An amount of RNA that ranged from roughly 0.5 to 1 ug was reverse transcribed with random hexamers. The immunoSEQ assay covered 54 Vbeta and 13 Jbeta segments for CDR3. TCRdb reprocessed the immunoSEQ multiplex PCR reads via MiXCR and lists one record per CDR3 protein. Here the sample spans 150,000 to 200,000 distinct CDR3 sequences, about 91% being singletons. This rearrangement joins TRBV2 to TRBJ2-1; possible D gene TRBD1, 6 bases. Sequenced sample: CD4+ T cells from PBMCs. This TCR was sampled from a human donor in good health. The CDR3, as DNA: TGTGCCAGCACCCCCGGGACATTGTACAATGAGCAGTTCTTC. This encodes CASTPGTLYNEQFF.